This is a list of T cell receptor beta chains from one sample in a study of OX40 agonist ivuxolimab in advanced cancers. Assay used: immunoSEQ multiplex PCR; TCRdb lists only in-frame clones, some missing. Found here are about 54,000 clones, around 89% of them singletons; the top ten hold just over 1.4%. This material consisted of CD4+ or CD8+ T cells sorted from blood, taken in a trial of the OX40 agonist ivuxolimab. The receptor source for this set is an adult with an advanced solid tumor such as melanoma, head and neck, liver or kidney cancer. Both conserved end residues are part of each CDR3. The order of the fields is V gene, D gene, clone size, J gene, CDR3 DNA, CDR3 protein. The D gene is left open where the match is weak. Rows give clone size only sometimes, using once, few, many, or a class for an expanded clone.

>TRBV20-1|NA|NA|TRBJ1-2
TGCAGTGCTCCGACGGTCTATGGCTACACCTTC
CSAPTVYGYTF
>TRBV6-1|NA|NA|TRBJ2-3
TGTGCCAGTCTTGGATCCACAGATACGCAGTATTTT
CASLGSTDTQYF
>TRBV7-2|TRBD2|NA|TRBJ2-1
TGTGCCAGCAGCTTATGGACTAGCGGGGCTGGCGAGCAGTTCTTC
CASSLWTSGAGEQFF
>TRBV7-2|TRBD2|NA|TRBJ2-1
TGTGCCAGCAGCTTACTGGAGCGGGAGGGATTTTACGTTGAGCAGTTCTTC
CASSLLEREGFYVEQFF
>TRBV9|TRBD2|NA|TRBJ2-1
TGTGCCAGCAGCCCTAGGGGAAAACTAGCGATCCACAATGAGCAGTTCTTC
CASSPRGKLAIHNEQFF
>TRBV9|TRBD1|NA|TRBJ2-7
TGTGCCACCTCAGAACGACAGGGGGCTGACGAGCAGTACTTC
CATSERQGADEQYF
>TRBV6-5|NA|NA|TRBJ1-5
TGTGCCAGCAGACAAGGACATCAGAATCAGCCCCAGCATTTT
CASRQGHQNQPQHF
>TRBV2|NA|NA|TRBJ1-1
TGTGCCAGCAGAGCAGAGTTGAACACTGAAGCTTTCTTT
CASRAELNTEAFF
>TRBV28|NA|NA|TRBJ2-1
TGTGCCAGCACCACTCCTGACCGCCTAGGTGAGCAGTTCTTC
CASTTPDRLGEQFF
>TRBV7-2|TRBD1|NA|TRBJ2-7
TGTGCCAGCAGCACCGGGACAGTCAACTACGAGCAGTACTTC
CASSTGTVNYEQYF
>TRBV19|TRBD1|NA|TRBJ2-2
TGTGCCAGTAGCCTGACAGGGCGGAACGGGGAGCTGTTTTTT
CASSLTGRNGELFF
>TRBV10-1|TRBD1|NA|TRBJ2-2
TGCGCCAGCAGTGAGGGGACAGGGCGTACCGGGGAGCTGTTTTTT
CASSEGTGRTGELFF
>TRBV9|NA|NA|TRBJ2-4
TGTGCCAGCAGCGTAGGGACGGGGCTAGCCAAAAACATTCAGTACTTC
CASSVGTGLAKNIQYF
>TRBV30|NA|NA|TRBJ2-2
TGTGCCTGGAGTGGGACGACGAACACCGGGGAGCTGTTTTTT
CAWSGTTNTGELFF
>TRBV5-1|NA|NA|TRBJ1-1
TGCGCCAGCAGCGTGGTGGTGGGCTACACTGAAGCTTTCTTT
CASSVVVGYTEAFF
>TRBV28|NA|NA|TRBJ1-3
TGTGCCAGCAGTTCAGGGTTAGGTGGAAACACCATATATTTT
CASSSGLGGNTIYF
>TRBV27|NA|NA|TRBJ2-7
TGTGCCAGCAGTTTACGCAGGGCAGCCTACGAGCAGTACTTC
CASSLRRAAYEQYF
>TRBV28|NA|NA|TRBJ1-1
TGTGCCAGCAGTTTACCACAGGGAAGCGGGACTGAAGCTTTCTTT
CASSLPQGSGTEAFF
>TRBV5-1|TRBD2|NA|TRBJ2-1
TGCGCCAGCAGCTTGGGGGGAGCTAGCGGGACCAACAATGAGCAGTTCTTC
CASSLGGASGTNNEQFF
>TRBV5-4|TRBD2|NA|TRBJ2-1
TGTGCCAGCAGCTTGAGGACTAGCGGTTTGGAGCAGTTCTTC
CASSLRTSGLEQFF
>TRBV27|NA|NA|TRBJ2-7
TGTGCCAGCAGTTTCAACGGTTCCTACGAGCAGTACTTC
CASSFNGSYEQYF
>TRBV19|NA|NA|TRBJ1-4
TGTGCCAGTAGTCGACAGGTGCCTAATGAAAAACTGTTTTTT
CASSRQVPNEKLFF
>TRBV9|NA|NA|TRBJ2-3
TGTGCCAGCAGCGTAGCTCCCAATACGCAGTATTTT
CASSVAPNTQYF
>TRBV6-5|TRBD1|NA|TRBJ2-7
TGTGCCAGCACCAGAAGCCAGGGACAGAACTACGAGCAGTACTTC
CASTRSQGQNYEQYF
>TRBV11-3|NA|NA|TRBJ1-1
TGTGCCAGCAGCCTACAGACTAACACTGAAGCTTTCTTT
CASSLQTNTEAFF
>TRBV27|NA|NA|TRBJ1-4
TGTGCCAGCGGGAGGAGGAATGAAAAACTGTTTTTT
CASGRRNEKLFF
>TRBV7-6|NA|NA|TRBJ1-5
TGTGCCAGCAGCCCGGGGGTGGGTTATAGCAATCAGCCCCAGCATTTT
CASSPGVGYSNQPQHF
>TRBV11-2|NA|NA|TRBJ2-3
TGTGCCAGCAGTAAGGGGCTTCAACACGGCACAGATACGCAGTATTTT
CASSKGLQHGTDTQYF
>TRBV5-4|NA|NA|TRBJ2-7
TGTGCCAGCAGCTTGGGGCCGGGGGACGAGCAGTACTTC
CASSLGPGDEQYF
>TRBV18|TRBD1|NA|TRBJ2-7
TGTGCCAGCTCACCACCGCGGGACAGGGGTTCCTACGAGCAGTACTTC
CASSPPRDRGSYEQYF
>TRBV6-6|NA|NA|TRBJ2-2
TGTGCCAGCAGCCCGACTGCTGGGGAGCTGTTTTTT
CASSPTAGELFF
>TRBV6-1|TRBD1|NA|TRBJ1-3
TGTGCCAGCAGTGGGTGGACAGGGTCTGGAAACACCATATATTTT
CASSGWTGSGNTIYF
>TRBV11-1|TRBD2|once|TRBJ2-5
TGTGCCAGCAGCTTACTAGCGGGGGGGGAAGAGACCCAGTACTTC
CASSLLAGGEETQYF
>TRBV14|NA|NA|TRBJ1-2
TGTGCCAGCAGCCAAGTAGGAACAAACTATGGCTACACCTTC
CASSQVGTNYGYTF
>TRBV19|NA|NA|TRBJ2-7
TGTGCCAGTAGTGGCTCTAGGAGCTCCTACGAGCAGTACTTC
CASSGSRSSYEQYF
>TRBV7-8|TRBD1|NA|TRBJ1-1
TGTGCCAGCAGCTCCACCCGAAAGGACAGGGAACCTGAAGCTTTCTTT
CASSSTRKDREPEAFF
>TRBV5-1|NA|NA|TRBJ2-3
TGCGCCAGCAGCACAGCTGGGGCCCGGACAGATACGCAGTATTTT
CASSTAGARTDTQYF
>TRBV6-1|NA|NA|TRBJ2-2
TGTGCCAGCAGTGTGATGGCATCCGGGGAGCTGTTTTTT
CASSVMASGELFF
>TRBV18|NA|NA|TRBJ2-5
TGTGCCAGCTCACCCCGCGGGGGCCCTCAAGAGACCCAGTACTTC
CASSPRGGPQETQYF
>TRBV30|TRBD1|NA|TRBJ2-3
TGTGCCTGGGACCGGGGACAGGGTATTTCAGATACGCAGTATTTT
CAWDRGQGISDTQYF
>TRBV7-2|NA|NA|TRBJ1-1
TGTGCCAGCAGCCGTCGTTCGGACACTGAAGCTTTCTTT
CASSRRSDTEAFF
>TRBV19|TRBD1|NA|TRBJ1-5
TGTGCCAGTAGACCGGACAGGGGGCACAATCAGCCCCAGCATTTT
CASRPDRGHNQPQHF
>TRBV6-6|TRBD1|NA|TRBJ1-5
TGTGCCGGGACGTCAGGGGGTCAGCCCCAGCATTTT
CAGTSGGQPQHF
>TRBV19|TRBD2|NA|TRBJ2-1
TGTGCCAGTAGTATGGAGACTAGCGGGACCAATGAGCAGTTCTTC
CASSMETSGTNEQFF
>TRBV5-1|TRBD1|NA|TRBJ1-5
TGCGCCAGCAGCCCAGGGGGTGGAAATCAGCCCCAGCATTTT
CASSPGGGNQPQHF